Reported below is one T cell receptor beta chain. The data were obtained in a study of blood T cell repertoires in COVID-19. Study details: The study drew acute and convalescent COVID-19 samples from the United States, Italy and Spain. Sample material is recorded as cDNA or gDNA derived from T cells, B-cell-depleted T cells, or PBMCs.

Seattle's enrolled individuals joined amid active infection and were then monitored longitudinally. Authors' analysis steps: Amplification of reference gene primers provided the estimated nucleated cell counts. Assay: immunoSEQ multiplex PCR; the TCRdb copy retains only in-frame clones and omits some. V, J and clone size are those of that table, while D and trimming were read from the DNA. The sample lists a few hundred thousand clones, 70% to 90% occurring once. The CDR3 covers 11 residues. V shed 2 bases and J 12 bases; nucleotides not matched to a gene: 2. Germline V lookup: CDR1 GTSNPN, CDR2 SVGIG (reference sequence).

The receptor's source is a woman aged 55-69 years with COVID-19, enrolled during active disease. J is TRBJ1-2 and V is TRBV30, with 11 bases that match TRBD1. The sequenced sample consisted of peripheral blood. In nucleotides, the CDR3 is TGTGCCTGGAGTTGGACAGGGGGCAACACCTTC. Its translation is CAWSWTGGNTF.